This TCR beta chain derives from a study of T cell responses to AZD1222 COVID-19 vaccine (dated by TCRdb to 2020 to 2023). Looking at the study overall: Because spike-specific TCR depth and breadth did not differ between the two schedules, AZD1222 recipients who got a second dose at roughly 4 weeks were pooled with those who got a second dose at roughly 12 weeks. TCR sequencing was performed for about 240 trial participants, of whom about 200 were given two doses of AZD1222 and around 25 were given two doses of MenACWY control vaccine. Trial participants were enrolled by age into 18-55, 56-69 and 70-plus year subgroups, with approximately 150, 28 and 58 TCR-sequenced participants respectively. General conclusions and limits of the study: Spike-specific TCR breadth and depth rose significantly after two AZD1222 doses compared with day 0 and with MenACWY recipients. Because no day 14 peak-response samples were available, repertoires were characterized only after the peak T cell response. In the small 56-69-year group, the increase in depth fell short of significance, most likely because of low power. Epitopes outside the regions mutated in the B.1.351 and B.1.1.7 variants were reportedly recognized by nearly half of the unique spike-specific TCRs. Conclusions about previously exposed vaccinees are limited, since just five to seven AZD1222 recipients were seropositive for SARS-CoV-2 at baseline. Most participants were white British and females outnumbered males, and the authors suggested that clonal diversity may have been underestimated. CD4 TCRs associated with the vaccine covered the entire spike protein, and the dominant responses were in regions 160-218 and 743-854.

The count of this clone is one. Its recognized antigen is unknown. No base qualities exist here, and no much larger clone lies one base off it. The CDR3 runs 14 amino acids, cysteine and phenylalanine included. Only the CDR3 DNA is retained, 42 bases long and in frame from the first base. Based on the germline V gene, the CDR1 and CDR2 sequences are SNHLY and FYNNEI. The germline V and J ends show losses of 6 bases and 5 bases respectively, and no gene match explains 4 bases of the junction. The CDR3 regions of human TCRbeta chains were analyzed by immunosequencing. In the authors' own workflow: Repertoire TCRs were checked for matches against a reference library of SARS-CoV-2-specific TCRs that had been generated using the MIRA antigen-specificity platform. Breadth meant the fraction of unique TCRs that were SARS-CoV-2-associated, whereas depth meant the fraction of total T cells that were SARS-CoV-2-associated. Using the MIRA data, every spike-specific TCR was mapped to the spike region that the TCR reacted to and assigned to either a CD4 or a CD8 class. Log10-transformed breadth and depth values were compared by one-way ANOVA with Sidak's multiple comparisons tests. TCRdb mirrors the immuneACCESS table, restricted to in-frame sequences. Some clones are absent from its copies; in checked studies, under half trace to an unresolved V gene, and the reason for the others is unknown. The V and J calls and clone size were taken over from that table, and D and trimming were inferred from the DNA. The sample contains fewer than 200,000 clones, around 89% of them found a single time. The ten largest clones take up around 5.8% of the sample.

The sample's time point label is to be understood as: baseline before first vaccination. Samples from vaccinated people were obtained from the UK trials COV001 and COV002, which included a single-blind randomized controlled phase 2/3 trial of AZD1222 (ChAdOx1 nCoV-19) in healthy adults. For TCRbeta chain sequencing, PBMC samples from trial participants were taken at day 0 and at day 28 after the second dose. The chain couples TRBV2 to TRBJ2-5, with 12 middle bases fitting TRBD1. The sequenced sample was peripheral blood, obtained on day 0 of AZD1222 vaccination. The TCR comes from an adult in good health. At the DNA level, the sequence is TGTGCCAGCAGAGGGACAGGGGGCCCCGAGACCCAGTACTTC. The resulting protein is CASRGTGGPETQYF.